What follows are 27 T cell receptor beta chains derived from one specimen sequenced in a study of blood T cells in healthy people across ages. Alongside a J-beta primer mix, a sample-barcoded 5' primer served in a second PCR lasting about 7 to 12 cycles. TCRdb ran MiXCR on the 5' RACE reads and lists one entry per CDR3 protein. The sample has about 670,000 distinct CDR3 sequences; around 52% are singletons. The specimen sequenced was blood. Receptors originate from an elderly woman in good health.

The rearrangement uses TRBV28 and TRBJ1-6; 7 nucleotides agree with TRBD1. V shed 7 bases and J 7 bases; nucleotides not matched to a gene: 13. The length of the CDR3 is 16 residues. Germline V CDR1 and CDR2: MDHEN, SYDVKM. Here the CDR3 reads CASTSSGGFRNSPLHF. The DNA of the CDR3 is TGTGCCAGCACCTCCTCAGGGGGATTTCGCAATTCACCCCTCCACTTT.

This clonotype was seen only a few times. This chain connects TRBV5-5 to TRBJ2-6; either TRBD1 or TRBD2 may supply D (6 bases each). Trimming stripped 1 base from V and 0 bases from J, with 17 bases between. CDR1 is SGHKS, CDR2 YYEKEE, per germline (reference sequence). This CDR3 has 19 amino acids. The CDR3: CASSLRGDFTFSGANVLTF. The CDR3 DNA reads as TGTGCCAGCAGCTTGAGGGGGGACTTTACCTTCTCTGGGGCCAACGTCCTGACTTTC. The complete variable domain, with remaining parts taken from reference TRBV5-5 and TRBJ2-6, reads DAGVTQSPTHLIKTRGQQVTLRCSPISGHKSVSWYQQVLGQGPQFIFQYYEKEERGRGNFPDRFSARQFPNYSSELNVNALLLGDSALYLCASSLRGDFTFSGANVLTFGAGSRLTVL.

The V call is TRBV6-2 or TRBV6-3, the J call TRBJ2-1, with 9 nucleotides matching TRBD2. The end of the DNA is better explained by TRBJ2-7, so the J call may be wrong. The CDR3 loop spans 15 amino acids. Germline CDR1 reads MNHEY; CDR2 reads SVGEGT. In DNA, the CDR3 is TGTGCCACCCTAGACACTAGCGGGCCCTACAATGAGCAGTACTTC. It specifies CATLDTSGPYNEQYF.

This clonotype was seen more than once but under ten times. The rearrangement uses TRBV7-3 and TRBJ1-6; the D is unclear. CDR1 and CDR2 (germline): SGHTA, FQGTGA. The CDR3 consists of 17 residues. V lost 2 bases and J lost 0, with 11 bases in between. Here the CDR3 reads CASSLGSRSSYNSPLHF. The DNA of the CDR3 is TGTGCCAGCAGCTTAGGATCCCGAAGCTCCTATAATTCACCCCTCCACTTT.

This clonotype was counted once. The V gene is TRBV9, the J gene TRBJ2-6; D may be TRBD2 (6 bases). CDR1 and CDR2 from the germline V gene are SGDLS and YYNGEE. The CDR3 totals 17 residues. The V end lost 0 bases, the J end lost 0 bases, and 10 bases lay between the germline ends. DNA for the CDR3: TGTGCCAGCAGCGTAGAGGCGGGGAGCTCTGGGGCCAACGTCCTGACTTTC. Residues: CASSVEAGSSGANVLTF.

V is TRBV18 and J is TRBJ2-3; 7 bases line up with TRBD2. Germline values: CDR1 KGHSH, CDR2 LQKENI. This CDR3 has 14 residues. J was trimmed by 5 bases and V by 3 bases; bases with no gene match: 5. CDR3 DNA sequence: TGTGCCAGCTCACCGGGAGGGTCCGAAGATACGCAGTATTTT. It codes for CASSPGGSEDTQYF.

This clonotype was seen more than once but under ten times. This chain uses TRBV3-1 with TRBJ2-5, with D maybe TRBD1 (5 bases). CDR1 and CDR2 from the germline V gene are LGHDT and YNNKEL (reference sequence). The CDR3 is made up of 12 amino acids. V gave up 4 bases and J gave up 11 bases, with 14 bases separating them. CDR3 nucleotide sequence: TGTGCCAGCAGCCTTACAGGTAGTTTTCAGTACTTC. Translating gives CASSLTGSFQYF.

This clonotype came up many times. This sequence joins TRBV4-2 and TRBJ2-4, with TRBD2 matching over 8 bases. Trimming at V came to 0 bases and at J to 6 bases, leaving 7 bases not matched to a gene. CDR1 is LGHNA and CDR2 is YNFKEQ in the germline V gene. The CDR3 sequence is 16 residues long. The CDR3 coding sequence is TGTGCCAGCAGCCAAGATTGGGGGACTAGAGGAAACATTCAGTACTTC. Protein: CASSQDWGTRGNIQYF.

The rearrangement uses TRBV20-1 and TRBJ2-7, with D perhaps matching TRBD1 (6 bases). Trimming cost V 1 base and J 9 bases, with 13 bases left between them. This CDR3 has 12 residues. The germline CDR1 and CDR2 sequences are DFQATT and SNEGSKA (reference sequence). The CDR3 here is CSARGSNRVQYF. The CDR3 DNA reads TGCAGTGCTAGAGGTTCCAACAGGGTGCAGTACTTC.

This clonotype was found a few times. The gene calls are TRBV12-3 or TRBV12-4 and TRBJ2-5, with TRBD1 matching 8 bases. Unmatched junction bases numbered 26, after V lost 6 bases and J lost 11 bases. The CDR3 runs to 18 residues. The CDR3 nucleotides read TGTGCCAGCAGACCGATCTTATATCGGACAGGGCGCAACAATGAGCAGTACTTC. As protein: CASRPILYRTGRNNEQYF.

In the case of this clonotype: This sequence may be a read error, since a much larger clone differs from it by one base. This rearrangement joins TRBV6-2 or TRBV6-3 to TRBJ2-7; 9 nucleotides line up with TRBD1. This CDR3 is 16 amino acids long. Germline V gene data show CDR1 as MNHEY and CDR2 as SVGEGT. CDR3 nucleotide sequence: TGTGCCGGCAGCAACCCCCCGGGACAGGGAACCTACGAGCAGTACTTC. Residues: CAGSNPPGQGTYEQYF.

As concerns this clonotype: This may be a read error: a much more frequent sequence differs by one nucleotide. This chain uses TRBV6-2 or TRBV6-3 with TRBJ2-1; 9 nucleotides match TRBD2. With the DNA end fitting TRBJ2-7 better, the J assignment may be wrong. CDR1 is MNHEY and CDR2 is SVGEGT in the germline V gene. The CDR3 sequence is 14 residues long. The CDR3 protein is CASSHLAGYNEQYF. The CDR3 coding sequence is TGTGCCAGCAGCCACCTAGCGGGGTACAATGAGCAGTACTTC.

The CDR3, as DNA: TGCAGCGCGGTTCGGGCGGGGGATGAAAAACTGTTTTTT. Its translation is CSAVRAGDEKLFF. The chain links TRBV29-1 to TRBJ1-4, with D perhaps TRBD1 (5 bases). The length of the CDR3 is 13 residues. Germline V gene data show CDR1 as SQVTM and CDR2 as ANQGSEA. Trimming pared 7 bases from V and 6 bases from J, leaving 15 bases between.

Points on this clonotype: A much larger clone lies one base from this, so it may be a read error. The chain combines TRBV7-9 with TRBJ2-7; D is possibly TRBD2 (5 bases). This CDR3 spans 15 amino acids. CDR1 and CDR2 (germline): SEHNR, FQNEAQ (reference sequence). V was pared by 3 bases and J by 5 bases, with 17 bases between. In DNA, the CDR3 is TGTGCCAGCAGCTTGGCCTGGAGGACCGTCGACGAGCAGTACTTC. Its translation: CASSLAWRTVDEQYF.

At least ten counts were recorded for this clonotype. The chain links TRBV5-1 to TRBJ2-1; 7 bases line up with TRBD2. The CDR3 has 14 amino acids. V shed 5 bases, J shed 4 bases, and the junction held 6 bases outside the gene matches. Germline-derived CDR1 and CDR2 are SGHRS and YFSETQ. For the CDR3, the DNA is TGCGCCAGCAGGGAGCGGGGCCCATACAATGAGCAGTTCTTC. This encodes CASRERGPYNEQFF.

This clonotype was picked up a small number of times. The rearrangement uses TRBV18 and TRBJ2-2, with 11 positions matching TRBD2. The length of the CDR3 is 14 residues. Per the germline V gene, CDR1 is KGHSH and CDR2 is LQKENI. V was pared by 7 bases and J by 6 bases, with 4 bases of the junction left unmatched. CDR3 sequence (DNA): TGTGCCAGCTACCAGACTAGCGGGGCCGGGGAGCTGTTTTTT. It is translated as CASYQTSGAGELFF.

This sequence joins TRBV3-1 and TRBJ2-1; D unclear. Germline-derived CDR1 and CDR2 are LGHDT and YNNKEL (reference sequence). This CDR3 is 14 amino acids long. The ends were cut back, 4 bases at V and 5 bases at J, with 12 bases in the middle. As DNA, the CDR3 is TGTGCCAGCAGCCGCTCGTACAGCGACAATGAGCAGTTCTTC. Translation: CASSRSYSDNEQFF.

This clonotype has just one count. The rearrangement joins TRBV4-1 to TRBJ1-5; 9 positions agree with TRBD1. The V gene end was trimmed by 1 base and the J gene end by 2 bases; junction bases not matched to a gene: 9. The CDR3 has 18 residues. From germline, CDR1 is MGHRA and CDR2 YSYEKL. For the CDR3, the DNA is TGCGCCAGCAGCCAAGTGGAACAGGGGGCTGACCGCAATCAGCCCCAGCATTTT. It encodes CASSQVEQGADRNQPQHF.

The chain carries TRBV3-1 and TRBJ2-3; possible D gene TRBD1, 6 bases. The CDR3 is made up of 15 amino acids. CDR1 and CDR2 from the germline V gene are LGHDT and YNNKEL (reference sequence). Trimming took off 4 bases at V and 1 base at J, with 12 bases between the two ends. DNA of the CDR3: TGTGCCAGCAGCCCTCGACAGGCGGGCACAGATACGCAGTATTTT. Protein product: CASSPRQAGTDTQYF.

This chain's CDR3 is CASSLRDRTNYGYTF. The CDR3 coding sequence is TGTGCCAGCAGCCTCCGGGACAGAACTAACTATGGCTACACCTTC. This sequence joins TRBV4-2 and TRBJ1-2; TRBD1 agrees at 7 bases. This CDR3 comprises 15 residues. Trimming cost V 4 bases and J 0 bases; bases outside gene matches: 5. Germline loops: CDR1 LGHNA, CDR2 YNFKEQ.

This clonotype has ten or more counts. V usage is TRBV6-6 and J usage is TRBJ2-7; D is uncertain. The CDR3 consists of 13 residues. The germline CDR1 and CDR2 sequences are MNHNY and SVGAGI (reference sequence). V dropped 5 bases and J dropped 0 bases, with 8 bases sitting between them. The CDR3: CASSDFSSYEQYF. The CDR3 nucleotides are TGTGCCAGCAGTGACTTCAGCTCCTACGAGCAGTACTTC.

V and J are TRBV6-5 and TRBJ2-7; TRBD1 matches 8 bases. This CDR3 is built from 15 residues. Looked up from germline, CDR1 is MNHEY and CDR2 is SVGAGI. J was trimmed by 5 bases and V by 0 bases; bases with no gene match: 6. The CDR3 loop is CASSYSNRGTDEQYF. The CDR3 DNA follows: TGTGCCAGCAGTTACTCGAACAGGGGGACCGACGAGCAGTACTTC.

This clonotype was counted many times. The J gene is TRBJ2-3, the V gene TRBV29-1; D may correspond to TRBD1 or TRBD2 (6 bases each). This CDR3 contains 13 residues. Looked up from germline, CDR1 is SQVTM and CDR2 is ANQGSEA. Deletions cut 4 bases from V and 2 bases from J, with 10 bases between. The CDR3 spells CSVGPGATDTQYF. The DNA for the CDR3 is TGCAGCGTTGGTCCGGGGGCCACAGATACGCAGTATTTT.

This clonotype has a count of ten or more. This chain connects TRBV4-1 to TRBJ2-1; the D gene is possibly TRBD2 (6 bases). V was shortened by 4 bases and J by 5 bases, with 18 bases between the two germline ends. There are 16 residues in the CDR3. Germline CDR1 is MGHRA and CDR2 is YSYEKL. CDR3 coding DNA: TGCGCCAGCAGCCCAAGAAAGACGGGAGCGGACAATGAGCAGTTCTTC. Protein sequence: CASSPRKTGADNEQFF.

The chain recombines TRBV4-1 with TRBJ2-1; tentatively, D is TRBD2 (5 bases). The germline V gene encodes CDR1 MGHRA and CDR2 YSYEKL. The CDR3 is made up of 15 amino acids. V lost 4 bases, J lost 2 bases, and 12 bases lay in between. The CDR3 loop reads CASSLNGITYNEQFF. DNA for the CDR3: TGCGCCAGCAGCCTTAACGGGATAACCTACAATGAGCAGTTCTTC.

This clonotype was counted a few times. This chain links TRBV6-1 with TRBJ2-7, with no clear D. V was clipped by 6 bases and J by 2 bases, with 11 bases between them. The CDR3 is made up of 13 amino acids. Germline loops: CDR1 MNHNS, CDR2 SASEGT. The CDR3: CASRDRGPYEQYF. CDR3 DNA: TGTGCCAGCAGGGACCGCGGACCCTACGAGCAGTACTTC.

The CDR3 spells CASKSGPAAQKPQHF. CDR3 DNA sequence: TGTGCCAGCAAGAGTGGGCCAGCTGCCCAAAAGCCCCAGCATTTT. The genes are TRBV6-5 and TRBJ1-5; D is unresolved. The CDR3 has 15 residues. Germline lookup yields CDR1 MNHEY and CDR2 SVGAGI. V was pared by 7 bases and J by 8 bases, with 21 bases between.